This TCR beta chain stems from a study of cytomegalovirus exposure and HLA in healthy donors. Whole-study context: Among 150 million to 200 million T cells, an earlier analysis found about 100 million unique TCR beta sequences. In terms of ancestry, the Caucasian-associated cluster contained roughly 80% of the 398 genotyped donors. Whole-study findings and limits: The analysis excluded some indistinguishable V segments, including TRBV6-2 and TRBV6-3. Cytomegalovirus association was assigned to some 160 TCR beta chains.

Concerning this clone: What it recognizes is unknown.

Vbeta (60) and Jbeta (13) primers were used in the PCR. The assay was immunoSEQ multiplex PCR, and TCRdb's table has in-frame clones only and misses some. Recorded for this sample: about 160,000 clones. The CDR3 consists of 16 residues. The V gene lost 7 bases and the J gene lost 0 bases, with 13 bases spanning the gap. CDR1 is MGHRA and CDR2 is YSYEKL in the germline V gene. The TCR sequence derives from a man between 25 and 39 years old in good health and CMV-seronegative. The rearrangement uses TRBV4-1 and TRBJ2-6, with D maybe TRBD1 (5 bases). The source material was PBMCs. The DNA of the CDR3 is TGCGCCAGCACTTTAGTAGGGGACTCTGGGGCCAACGTCCTGACTTTC. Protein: CASTLVGDSGANVLTF.